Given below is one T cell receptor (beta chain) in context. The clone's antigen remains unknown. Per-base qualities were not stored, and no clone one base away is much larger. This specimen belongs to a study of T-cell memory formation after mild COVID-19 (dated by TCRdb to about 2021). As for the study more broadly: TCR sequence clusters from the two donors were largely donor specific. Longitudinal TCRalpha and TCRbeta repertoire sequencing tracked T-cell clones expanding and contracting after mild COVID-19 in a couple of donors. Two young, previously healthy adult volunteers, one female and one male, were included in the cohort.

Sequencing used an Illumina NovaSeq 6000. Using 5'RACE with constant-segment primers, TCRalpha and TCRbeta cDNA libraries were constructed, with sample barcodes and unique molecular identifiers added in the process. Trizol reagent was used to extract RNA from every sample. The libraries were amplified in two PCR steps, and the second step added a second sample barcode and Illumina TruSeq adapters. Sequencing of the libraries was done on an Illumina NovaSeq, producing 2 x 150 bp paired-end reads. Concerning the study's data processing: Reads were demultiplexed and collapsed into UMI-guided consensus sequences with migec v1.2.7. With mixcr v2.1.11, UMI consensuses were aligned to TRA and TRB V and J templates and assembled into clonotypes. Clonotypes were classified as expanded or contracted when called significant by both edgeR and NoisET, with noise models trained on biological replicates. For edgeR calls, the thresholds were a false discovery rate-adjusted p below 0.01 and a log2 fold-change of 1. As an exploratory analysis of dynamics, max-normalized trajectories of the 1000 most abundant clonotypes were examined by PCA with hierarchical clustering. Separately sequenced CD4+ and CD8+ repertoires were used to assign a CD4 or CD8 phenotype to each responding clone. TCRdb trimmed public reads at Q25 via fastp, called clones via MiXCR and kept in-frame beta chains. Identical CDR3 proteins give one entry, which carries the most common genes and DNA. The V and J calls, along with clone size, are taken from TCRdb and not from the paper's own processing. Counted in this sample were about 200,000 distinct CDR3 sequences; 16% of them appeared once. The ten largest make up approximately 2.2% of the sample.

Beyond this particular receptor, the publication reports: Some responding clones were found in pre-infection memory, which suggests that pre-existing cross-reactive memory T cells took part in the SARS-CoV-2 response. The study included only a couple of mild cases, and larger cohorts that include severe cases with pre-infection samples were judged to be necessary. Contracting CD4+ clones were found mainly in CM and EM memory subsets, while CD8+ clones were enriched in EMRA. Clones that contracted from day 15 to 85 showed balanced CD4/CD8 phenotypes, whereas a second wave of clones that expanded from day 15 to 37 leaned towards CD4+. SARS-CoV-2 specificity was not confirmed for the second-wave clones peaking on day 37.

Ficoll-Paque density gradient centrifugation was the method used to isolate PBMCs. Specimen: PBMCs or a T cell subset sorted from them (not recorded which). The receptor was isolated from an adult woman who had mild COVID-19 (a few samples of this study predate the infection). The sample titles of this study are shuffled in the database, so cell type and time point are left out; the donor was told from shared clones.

The DNA sequence follows: TGCGCCAGCAGCCCAAGATCGTCTAGCGGGAGGCCCGGGGAGCTGTTTTTT. Its protein product is CASSPRSSSGRPGELFF. The V and J genes are TRBV4-3 and TRBJ2-2; 11 of the junction bases match TRBD2. From the cysteine through the phenylalanine, the CDR3 covers 17 amino acids. The DNA shown is the 51-base CDR3, in frame from base 1. The germline V and J ends show losses of 4 bases and 6 bases respectively, and no gene match explains 10 bases of the junction. CDR1 LGHNA and CDR2 YSLEER were looked up in the germline V gene.